These 9 T cell receptor beta chains came from one sample sequenced in a study of shared clonotypes between healthy human individuals. This table comes from immunoSEQ multiplex PCR, and its TCRdb copy is limited to in-frame clones, with some not included. The table includes about 700,000 clones, roughly 70% detected once. Sequencing used memory CD4+ T cells sorted from blood. Subset defined: CD45RA-negative fraction. Every receptor here comes from a woman aged 30 to 39 in good health.

CDR3 in DNA: TGTGTCAGAAGCAACCTGGTTGTGGGGACAGTAAAGCCCTACGAGCAGTACTTC. The encoded protein is CVRSNLVVGTVKPYEQYF. V is TRBV7-5 and J is TRBJ2-7; the listed D gene, TRBD1, was not tested against the DNA. TRBV7-5 counts as a pseudogene. CDR3 length: 18 amino acids.

V and J are TRBV5-1 and TRBJ2-2; 7 bases line up with TRBD2. Trimming took 7 bases from V and 2 from J; bases not matched to a gene: 5. The CDR3 consists of 14 residues. Germline-derived CDR1 and CDR2 are SGHRS and YFSETQ. CDR3 region: CASGLAVNTGELFF. The CDR3 DNA follows: TGCGCCAGCGGGCTAGCGGTTAACACCGGGGAGCTGTTTTTT.

The chain recombines TRBV14 with TRBJ1-1; D is unresolved. Germline CDR1 and CDR2: SGHDN and FVKESK. The CDR3 totals 12 residues. Trimming took off 6 bases at V and 7 bases at J, with 12 bases between the two ends. The CDR3 sequence: CASSHVWGEAFF. In DNA, the CDR3 is TGTGCCAGCAGTCACGTCTGGGGTGAAGCTTTCTTT. Filled out from reference TRBV14 and TRBJ1-1, the complete variable domain reads EAGVTQFPSHSVIEKGQTVTLRCDPISGHDNLYWYRRVMGKEIKFLLHFVKESKQDESGMPNNRFLAERTGGTYSTLKVQPAELEDSGVYFCASSHVWGEAFFGQGTRLTVV.

CDR3 in amino acids: CASSLGRQASGSVPFF. In DNA, the CDR3 is TGTGCCAGCAGCTTAGGTCGACAGGCTAGCGGGAGTGTGCCGTTCTTC. V gene TRBV7-9 combines with J gene TRBJ2-1, with 10 bases fitting TRBD2. The junction had 15 bases not matched to a gene; V was cut back by 1 base and J by 15 bases. Germline lookup yields CDR1 SEHNR and CDR2 FQNEAQ (reference sequence). CDR3 length: 16 amino acids.

The chain employs TRBV4-2 and TRBJ2-5, with D possibly called TRBD1 or TRBD2 (6 bases each). Germline V CDR1 and CDR2: LGHNA, YNFKEQ. This CDR3 comprises 18 residues. V was clipped by 0 bases and J by 1 base, with 18 bases between them. CDR3 coding DNA: TGTGCCAGCAGCCAAGATTTTCAGGGGAAGGGGGGCCAAGAGACCCAGTACTTC. It specifies CASSQDFQGKGGQETQYF.

This clone was detected only a few times. In nucleotides, the CDR3 is TGCAGCGCCAGGTCCAATGAGCAGTTCTTC. This gives the protein CSARSNEQFF. The rearrangement uses TRBV29-1 and TRBJ2-1; D is unresolved. The CDR3 has 10 amino acids. Germline V gives CDR1 SQVTM, CDR2 ANQGSEA. The germline V and J ends were trimmed by 7 bases and 6 bases, with 7 bases remaining between them.

This rearrangement joins TRBV10-1 to TRBJ2-5; the D is unclear. V was trimmed by 5 bases and J by 4 bases, leaving 8 bases between them. The CDR3 spans 12 residues. The germline V gene has CDR1 WNHNN and CDR2 SYGVQD (reference sequence). The CDR3 sequence: CASSRSRETQYF. In DNA, the CDR3 is TGCGCCAGCAGTCGATCCCGAGAGACCCAGTACTTC.

The chain has TRBV5-5 and TRBJ2-5; D call uncertain. Germline values: CDR1 SGHKS, CDR2 YYEKEE (reference sequence). The CDR3 runs to 13 residues. V was clipped by 0 bases and J by 5 bases, with 8 bases between them. The CDR3 nucleotides read TGTGCCAGCAGCTTGGGACCGTCGGAGACCCAGTACTTC. Encoded protein: CASSLGPSETQYF.

In this sample, this clone turned up a few times. V gene TRBV6-5 combines with J gene TRBJ2-5; 10 bases map to TRBD1. The germline V gene has CDR1 MNHEY and CDR2 SVGAGI. The CDR3 spans 15 residues. J was trimmed by 2 bases and V by 6 bases; bases with no gene match: 6. The CDR3 here is CASRRDRGRQETQYF. CDR3 sequence (DNA): TGTGCCAGCAGGAGGGACAGGGGCCGTCAAGAGACCCAGTACTTC.